Listed here are 23 T cell receptor beta chains from one sample, sequenced in a study of beta chain features in type 1 diabetes listed by TCRdb under 2018. The method behind the library was the immunoSEQ multiplex PCR assay. The High Capacity cDNA Reverse Transcription Kit was used to reverse transcribe all of the isolated RNA, meaning that expressed TCRB transcripts were what got sequenced. In TCRdb, the immuneACCESS table is reduced to in-frame sequences with V and J assigned. These tables do not hold every clone; where another copy was compared, an unresolved V gene accounts for under half, and the others remain unexplained. The sample records 810,000 or so clones, 17% of which are singletons. About 0.02% of the sample rests with the top ten. The sample consisted of naive CD4+ T cells from blood. The sample's cell subset or site label, decoded: true naive CD4+ T cells. Receptor source: a woman aged 18-29 years in good health.

This clone was seen only a few times. The V and J genes are TRBV6-5 and TRBJ2-2, with D possibly TRBD2 on 5 matching bases. V shed 6 bases and J shed 4 bases, with 12 bases lying between them. The CDR3 length is 14 residues. Germline CDR1 and CDR2: MNHEY and SVGAGI. CDR3 in amino acids: CASSTTAGTGELFF. The CDR3 DNA sequence: TGTGCCAGCAGCACGACGGCGGGCACCGGGGAGCTGTTTTTT.

In this sample, this clone turned up a few times. This chain connects TRBV7-2 to TRBJ1-2; D ambiguous. Trimming took 2 bases from V and 3 from J, leaving 10 bases between them. Germline CDR1 reads SGHTA; CDR2 reads FQGNSA. This CDR3 region has 14 residues. CDR3 sequence: CASSLTAGDYGYTF. CDR3 coding DNA: TGTGCCAGCAGCTTAACTGCGGGAGACTATGGCTACACCTTC.

This clone was detected a few times. This chain uses TRBV7-9 with TRBJ2-2; a weak D match, TRBD2 (5 bases). Trimming shortened V by 3 bases and J by 2 bases, and 10 bases separated the two germline ends. The germline gives CDR1 SEHNR, CDR2 FQNEAQ (reference sequence). The CDR3 runs 15 residues. CDR3 residues: CASSFGLINTGELFF. The CDR3 nucleotides read TGTGCCAGCAGCTTCGGACTTATCAACACCGGGGAGCTGTTTTTT. The full variable domain, in which reference TRBV7-9 and TRBJ2-2 provide the parts outside the CDR3, is DTGVSQNPRHKITKRGQNVTFRCDPISEHNRLYWYRQTLGQGPEFLTYFQNEAQLEKSRLLSDRFSAERPKGSFSTLEIQRTEQGDSAMYLCASSFGLINTGELFFGEGSRLTVL.

The CDR3 DNA reads as TGCGCCAGCAGCTCCGACAGGGGCGCTGGCTACACCTTC. Residues: CASSSDRGAGYTF. J is TRBJ1-2 and V is TRBV5-1; 8 bases agree with TRBD1. Germline assignment: CDR1 SGHRS and CDR2 YFSETQ. The V and J ends lost 3 bases and 7 bases, in that order; junction bases with no gene match: 5. The CDR3 consists of 13 residues.

The chain couples TRBV29-1 to TRBJ2-7; 9 bases match TRBD1. This CDR3 comprises 13 residues. J was trimmed by 0 bases and V by 4 bases; bases with no gene match: 1. Germline CDR1 and CDR2: SQVTM and ANQGSEA. CDR3: CSVVGQGSYEQYF. Written as DNA, the CDR3 is TGCAGCGTTGTGGGACAGGGCTCCTACGAGCAGTACTTC.

This clone showed up just a few times. V usage is TRBV25-1 and J usage is TRBJ2-7; 8 nucleotides line up with TRBD1. Trimming removed 4 bases from V and 2 bases from J; junction bases left unmatched: 4. The CDR3 consists of 14 residues. Per germline, CDR1 MGHDK and CDR2 SYGVNS. The CDR3 reads CASSGAGGPYEQYF. The CDR3 DNA follows: TGTGCCAGCAGTGGGGCAGGGGGCCCCTACGAGCAGTACTTC.

The genes are TRBV6-5 and TRBJ2-5; 9 bases map to TRBD1. Per the germline V gene, CDR1 is MNHEY and CDR2 is SVGAGI. The V and J ends lost 2 bases and 5 bases, in that order; junction bases with no gene match: 6. The CDR3 consists of 15 residues. The CDR3 here is CASSYRTGGEETQYF. For the CDR3, the DNA is TGTGCCAGCAGTTACAGAACAGGGGGCGAGGAGACCCAGTACTTC.

Only a few counts were recorded for this clone. V gene TRBV13 combines with J gene TRBJ2-1; TRBD1 aligns across 7 bases. CDR1 and CDR2 (germline): PRHDT, FYEKMQ (reference sequence). The CDR3 sequence is 15 residues long. The junction had 9 bases not matched to a gene; V was cut back by 3 bases and J by 7 bases. The CDR3 DNA follows: TGTGCCAGCAGCTTCCGGCAGGGGGTTGGGAATGAGCAGTTCTTC. Protein product: CASSFRQGVGNEQFF. Variable domain in full (rest from reference TRBV13 and TRBJ2-1): AAGVIQSPRHLIKEKRETATLKCYPIPRHDTVYWYQQGPGQDPQFLISFYEKMQSDKGSIPDRFSAQQFSDYHSELNMSSLELGDSALYFCASSFRQGVGNEQFFGPGTRLTVL.

This clone was counted a few times. The chain is built from TRBV7-2 and TRBJ2-5; D not resolved. With 3 bases removed from V and 4 bases from J, the gap between germline ends came to 18 bases. Germline V CDR1 and CDR2: SGHTA, FQGNSA. The length of the CDR3 is 16 residues. CDR3: CASSFTHLSRAETQYF. For the CDR3, the DNA is TGTGCCAGCAGCTTTACCCACCTCAGCCGGGCAGAGACCCAGTACTTC.

This chain uses TRBV7-9 with TRBJ1-2; D is perhaps TRBD1 (6 bases). Germline V gene lookup returns CDR1 SEHNR and CDR2 FQNEAQ (reference sequence). The CDR3 covers 15 residues. The germline V and J ends were trimmed by 1 base and 3 bases, with 12 bases remaining between them. In DNA form, the CDR3 reads TGTGCCAGCAGCTTAGGACAGGACTATCACTATGGCTACACCTTC. Translating gives CASSLGQDYHYGYTF.

The chain couples TRBV2 to TRBJ2-6; D possibly corresponds to TRBD1 (7 bases). Germline V gives CDR1 SNHLY, CDR2 FYNNEI. This CDR3 has 16 amino acids. Trimming shortened V by 8 bases and J by 0 bases, and 14 bases separated the two germline ends. CDR3 coding DNA: TGTGCCAGCGGCGGCAGGGGGGCCTCTGGGGCCAACGTCCTGACTTTC. Translation: CASGGRGASGANVLTF. The full variable domain, completed using reference TRBV2 and TRBJ2-6, is EPEVTQTPSHQVTQMGQEVILRCVPISNHLYFYWYRQILGQKVEFLVSFYNNEISEKSEIFDDQFSVERPDGSNFTLKIRSTKLEDSAMYFCASGGRGASGANVLTFGAGSRLTVL.

The J gene is TRBJ2-2, the V gene TRBV6-1, with TRBD1 as a possible D gene (6 bases). V was shortened by 1 base and J by 6 bases, with 9 bases between the two germline ends. The germline gives CDR1 MNHNS, CDR2 SASEGT. This CDR3 spans 14 amino acids. The CDR3 protein is CASSEVRGPGELFF. The CDR3 DNA follows: TGTGCCAGCAGTGAAGTCAGGGGCCCCGGGGAGCTGTTTTTT.

This clone was detected only a few times. The V and J genes are TRBV28 and TRBJ2-1; perhaps D is TRBD1 or TRBD2 (6 bases each). Between the trimmed V and J ends, which lost 6 bases and 4 bases, there was a span of 16 bases. This CDR3 has 15 residues. Germline CDR1 reads MDHEN; CDR2 reads SYDVKM. CDR3 bases: TGTGCCAGCAGCGTTGGGGGGCGAAGGTACAATGAGCAGTTCTTC. Translation gives CASSVGGRRYNEQFF.

The V and J genes are TRBV7-8 and TRBJ2-4; TRBD2 might be the D (6 bases). V was shortened by 7 bases and J by 2 bases, with 27 bases between the two germline ends. CDR3 length: 19 residues. Germline CDR1 SGHVS, CDR2 FQNEAQ. As DNA, the CDR3 is TGTGCCAGCACCTACGAGGCTGTCGGGAGCCTATATCCCAAAAACATTCAGTACTTC. Amino acid sequence: CASTYEAVGSLYPKNIQYF.

A few counts support this clone. The V call is TRBV7-2, the J call TRBJ2-1, with D hard to call. Germline lookup yields CDR1 SGHTA and CDR2 FQGNSA. V lost 1 base to trimming and J lost 4 bases, with 5 bases between them. The CDR3 is 13 residues long. The CDR3 coding sequence is TGTGCCAGCAGCTTAGGGTTTTACAATGAGCAGTTCTTC. Translating gives CASSLGFYNEQFF.

There are a few counts of this clone. The J gene is TRBJ1-2, the V gene TRBV29-1; the match to TRBD1 covers 10 bases. V lost 7 bases to trimming and J lost 2 bases; unmatched junction nucleotides: 13. The CDR3 totals 16 residues. The germline CDR1 and CDR2 sequences are SQVTM and ANQGSEA. The CDR3 DNA is TGCAGCGGCCTCACCGGGACAGGGGCCTTAAACTATGGCTACACCTTC. Translated: CSGLTGTGALNYGYTF.

The rearrangement links TRBV19 to TRBJ2-5; 7 bases fit TRBD2. The CDR3 has 15 residues. After removal of 3 bases from V and 8 bases from J, the junction contained 12 bases not matched to a gene. Germline assignment: CDR1 LNHDA and CDR2 SQIVND (reference sequence). The CDR3 DNA sequence: TGTGCCAGTAGTATCGGAGGAGCCACGGGGGGTACCCAGTACTTC. Encoded protein: CASSIGGATGGTQYF.

This clone was seen at least ten times. V usage is TRBV4-3 and J usage is TRBJ2-1; 9 bases map to TRBD2. CDR1 is LGHNA, CDR2 YSLEER, per germline. The CDR3 is 14 residues long. The ends lost 0 bases at V and 15 bases at J; junction bases unmatched: 9. The DNA for the CDR3 is TGCGCCAGCAGCCAAGATCGAAGCGGGAGGTTTCCGTTCTTC. Translation: CASSQDRSGRFPFF.

This clone was recorded a few times. The chain carries TRBV10-2 and TRBJ1-2; TRBD1 matches at 7 bases. From germline, CDR1 is WSHSY and CDR2 SAAADI. The CDR3 length is 15 residues. V gave up 9 bases and J gave up 5 bases; unmatched junction bases: 15. This CDR3 reads CASTDEGARGYGYTF. In DNA form, the CDR3 reads TGCGCCAGTACCGACGAGGGGGCTAGGGGTTATGGCTACACCTTC.

The J gene is TRBJ2-7, the V gene TRBV7-9, with D possibly TRBD2 on 5 matching bases. Deletions cut 5 bases from V and 9 bases from J, with 17 bases between. Germline lookup yields CDR1 SEHNR and CDR2 FQNEAQ (reference sequence). The CDR3 length is 13 residues. The CDR3 bases are TGTGCCAGCAGCCAAGACGGCGGGTCAAGGCAGTACTTC. Its translation: CASSQDGGSRQYF.

This chain joins TRBV28 and TRBJ1-5; D remains ambiguous. This CDR3 has 12 residues. Germline V gene data show CDR1 as MDHEN and CDR2 as SYDVKM. Trimming removed 6 bases at V and 5 bases at J, with 8 bases between. The CDR3 coding sequence is TGTGCCAGCAGCCAGATGGATCAGCCCCAGCATTTT. Translating gives CASSQMDQPQHF.

The chain recombines TRBV15 with TRBJ2-7; D perhaps matches TRBD2 (5 bases). The CDR3 length is 12 residues. V shed 5 bases and J shed 3 bases, with 8 bases lying between them. Germline-derived CDR1 and CDR2 are LNHNV and YYDKDF (reference sequence). The CDR3 region is CATSEGLYEQYF. The CDR3 nucleotides read TGTGCCACCAGCGAAGGACTCTACGAGCAGTACTTC.

The chain couples TRBV5-1 to TRBJ2-2, with 8 nucleotides matching TRBD2. This CDR3 has 19 residues. Trimming at V came to 6 bases and at J to 6 bases, leaving 22 bases not matched to a gene. The germline gives CDR1 SGHRS, CDR2 YFSETQ. The CDR3, as DNA: TGCGCCAGCACCACAACCGCCGGCAAAGCGGGAGTATTCCCCGGGGAGCTGTTTTTT. Its protein product is CASTTTAGKAGVFPGELFF.